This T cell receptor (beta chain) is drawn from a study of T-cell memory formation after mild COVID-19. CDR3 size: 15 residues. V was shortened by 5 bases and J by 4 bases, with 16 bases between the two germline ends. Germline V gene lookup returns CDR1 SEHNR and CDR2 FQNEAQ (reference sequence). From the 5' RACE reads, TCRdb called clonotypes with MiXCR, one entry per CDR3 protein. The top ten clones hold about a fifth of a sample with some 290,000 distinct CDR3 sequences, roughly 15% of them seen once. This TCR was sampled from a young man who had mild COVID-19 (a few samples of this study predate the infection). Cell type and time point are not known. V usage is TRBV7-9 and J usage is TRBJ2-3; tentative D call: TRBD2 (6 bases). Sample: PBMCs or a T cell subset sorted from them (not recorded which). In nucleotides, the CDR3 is TGTGCCAGCAGCCAAACGGGAGTTTGGGCAGATACGCAGTATTTT. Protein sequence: CASSQTGVWADTQYF.